The 26 T cell receptor beta chains in this list originate from one sample, sequenced in a study of T cell clonotyping in hematopoietic cell transplantation. TCRdb keeps only in-frame clones here, not all; method: immunoSEQ multiplex PCR. The profile covers around 10,000 clones, with roughly 80% appearing a single time and 45% to 60% taken by the ten largest. The material sequenced was PBMCs, taken at the time of graft-versus-host disease after allogeneic stem cell transplant. The receptors derive from a male patient aged 55 to 69 who had an allogeneic stem cell transplant from an unrelated donor, so the T cells may come from the graft donor. Some clones in this sample may be carry-over from other donors' samples.

The chain joins TRBV7-9 to TRBJ2-7, with TRBD1 identical over 8 bases. This CDR3 has 14 amino acids. The V gene's germline CDR1 is SEHNR and CDR2 FQNEAQ (reference sequence). V dropped 5 bases and J dropped 6; count of bases not matched to a gene: 9. The CDR3 sequence: CASSPGTGKGEQYF. The CDR3 nucleotides read TGTGCCAGCAGCCCCGGGACAGGAAAGGGCGAGCAGTACTTC.

The V and J genes are TRBV29-1 and TRBJ1-5; the D gene is possibly TRBD1 (5 bases). Germline V lookup: CDR1 SQVTM, CDR2 ANQGSEA. Trimming cost V 4 bases and J 5 bases, with 9 bases left between them. The CDR3 covers 12 residues. CDR3: CSVAGLDQPQHF. The DNA of the CDR3 is TGCAGCGTTGCAGGGCTGGATCAGCCCCAGCATTTT.

This clone was detected once. CDR3 DNA: TGTGCCAGCAGGGACTGGGGAGGGGGATACACTGAAGCTTTCTTT. It translates to CASRDWGGGYTEAFF. This chain uses TRBV2 with TRBJ1-1; TRBD1 is a possible D gene (6 bases). CDR1 SNHLY and CDR2 FYNNEI come from the germline V gene. The CDR3 is 15 amino acids. Deletions cut 6 bases from V and 3 bases from J, with 17 bases between.

The chain uses TRBV29-1 and TRBJ1-2, with 7 bases matching TRBD1. The CDR3 is 13 residues long. V lost 3 bases, J lost 7 bases, and 8 bases stayed unmatched. The germline gives CDR1 SQVTM, CDR2 ANQGSEA. The CDR3: CSVDVDRAGGYTF. The CDR3, as DNA: TGCAGCGTTGATGTAGACAGGGCGGGTGGCTACACCTTC. Using reference TRBV29-1 and TRBJ1-2 for the parts outside the CDR3, the full variable domain is SAVISQKPSRDICQRGTSLTIQCQVDSQVTMMFWYRQQPGQSLTLIATANQGSEATYESGFVIDKFPISRPNLTFSTLTVSNMSPEDSSIYLCSVDVDRAGGYTFGSGTRLTVV.

V and J are TRBV19 and TRBJ1-4; D unclear. The CDR3 has 14 residues. V was shortened by 1 base and J by 5 bases, with 8 bases between the two germline ends. Germline V gene data show CDR1 as LNHDA and CDR2 as SQIVND (reference sequence). The CDR3 DNA reads TGTGCCAGTAGTATAGCTGCAGCAAATGAAAAACTGTTTTTT. Encoded protein: CASSIAAANEKLFF.

CDR3 sequence reads: CASSLGGIQPQHF. The CDR3 DNA is TGTGCCAGCAGCTTAGGGGGGATTCAGCCCCAGCATTTT. The rearrangement uses TRBV19 and TRBJ1-5, with D possibly matching TRBD1 (6 bases). CDR1 and CDR2 from the germline V gene are LNHDA and SQIVND (reference sequence). The CDR3 runs 13 residues. V gave up 9 bases and J gave up 6 bases, with 15 bases separating them.

This chain joins TRBV7-6 and TRBJ1-6, with 7 bases fitting TRBD1. Unmatched junction bases numbered 6, after V lost 0 bases and J lost 7 bases. The CDR3 runs to 16 residues. Germline V CDR1 and CDR2: SGHVS, FNYEAQ. As DNA, the CDR3 is TGTGCCAGCAGCTTAGCCCAACCGGGACAGAATTCACCCCTCCACTTT. As protein: CASSLAQPGQNSPLHF. Full variable domain (rest looked up from reference TRBV7-6 and TRBJ1-6): GAGVSQSPRYKVTKRGQDVALRCDPISGHVSLYWYRQALGQGPEFLTYFNYEAQQDKSGLPNDRFSAERPEGSISTLTIQRTEQRDSAMYRCASSLAQPGQNSPLHFGNGTRLTVT.

The chain carries TRBV5-1 and TRBJ2-2; the match to TRBD1 covers 9 bases. The trim removed 2 bases at V and 5 bases at J, leaving 4 bases unmatched. The germline gives CDR1 SGHRS, CDR2 YFSETQ. CDR3 length: 15 amino acids. CDR3 nucleotides: TGCGCCAGCAGCTTACAGGGGGCCCGAACCGGGGAGCTGTTTTTT. Its translation: CASSLQGARTGELFF.

This chain connects TRBV6-1 to TRBJ1-2, with a tentative D call TRBD1 (5 bases). The CDR3 consists of 12 residues. V lost 3 bases and J lost 7, with 9 bases in between. The germline V gene has CDR1 MNHNS and CDR2 SASEGT. DNA for the CDR3: TGTGCCAGCAGTGACAGGGCCTCTGGCTACACCTTC. This sequence encodes CASSDRASGYTF.

The chain recombines TRBV29-1 with TRBJ1-1; a possible D gene is TRBD1 (5 bases). CDR1 SQVTM and CDR2 ANQGSEA come from the germline V gene. V lost 4 bases to trimming and J lost 1 base, with 10 bases between them. CDR3 size: 13 residues. The CDR3 DNA reads TGCAGCGTTGGGGGACGCCGGAACACTGAAGCTTTCTTT. Its translation: CSVGGRRNTEAFF.

V gene TRBV2 combines with J gene TRBJ1-6; D may be TRBD1 (6 bases). The CDR3 is 15 residues long. Germline V gene sequence: CDR1 SNHLY, CDR2 FYNNEI. Trimming stripped 4 bases from V and 7 bases from J, with 14 bases between. The CDR3 DNA follows: TGTGCCAGCAGTGGGGGGGCGCTTCCCAATTCACCCCTCCACTTT. Translating it yields CASSGGALPNSPLHF.

This clone is labeled as medium-sized. The sample carries other DNA sequences with the same CDR3. The chain uses TRBV6-5 and TRBJ1-1; TRBD1 might be the D (5 bases). V gave up 2 bases and J gave up 4 bases, with 5 bases separating them. Germline lookup yields CDR1 MNHEY and CDR2 SVGAGI. This CDR3 comprises 12 residues. CDR3 sequence: CASSYGGTEAFF. For the CDR3, the DNA is TGTGCCAGCAGTTACGGGGGCACTGAAGCTTTCTTT.

The chain combines TRBV9 with TRBJ1-3; unclear D gene. Trimming took off 0 bases at V and 2 bases at J, with 6 bases between the two ends. CDR3 length: 14 amino acids. The germline V gene has CDR1 SGDLS and CDR2 YYNGEE. The CDR3 DNA reads as TGTGCCAGCAGCGTAGGGTTGACTGGAAACACCATATATTTT. Translated: CASSVGLTGNTIYF. Full variable domain (outside the CDR3, taken from reference TRBV9 and TRBJ1-3): DSGVTQTPKHLITATGQRVTLRCSPRSGDLSVYWYQQSLDQGLQFLIQYYNGEERAKGNILERFSAQQFPDLHSELNLSSLELGDSALYFCASSVGLTGNTIYFGEGSWLTVV.

Note on this clone: Other DNA sequences within the sample encode an identical CDR3. V gene TRBV6-5 combines with J gene TRBJ1-1; possibly TRBD1 for D (5 bases). This CDR3 spans 12 amino acids. The ends were cut back, 3 bases at V and 5 bases at J, with 7 bases in the middle. Germline V gene data show CDR1 as MNHEY and CDR2 as SVGAGI. This CDR3 reads CASSYGGTEAFF. CDR3 nucleotides: TGTGCCAGCAGTTATGGGGGGACTGAAGCTTTCTTT.

The chain has TRBV29-1 and TRBJ2-7, with a tentative D call TRBD1 (6 bases). The V end lost 0 bases, the J end lost 3 bases, and 6 bases lay between the germline ends. The CDR3 loop spans 12 amino acids. Germline V gives CDR1 SQVTM, CDR2 ANQGSEA. The CDR3 here is CSVEEDSYEQYF. CDR3 nucleotides: TGCAGCGTTGAAGAGGACAGCTACGAGCAGTACTTC.

The chain has TRBV7-2 and TRBJ2-7; D possibly corresponds to TRBD1 (6 bases). Trimming took off 5 bases at V and 2 bases at J, with 10 bases between the two ends. Germline assignment: CDR1 SGHTA and CDR2 FQGNSA. CDR3 size: 13 residues. As DNA, the CDR3 is TGTGCCAGCAGCCGCGGACAGCCCTACGAGCAGTACTTC. Translating gives CASSRGQPYEQYF.

This clone was observed a handful of times. The chain recombines TRBV14 with TRBJ2-2; 7 bases fit TRBD1. Per germline, CDR1 SGHDN and CDR2 FVKESK. J gave up 7 bases and V 5 bases, and 4 bases lay outside the gene matches. The CDR3 has 13 residues. CDR3 DNA: TGTGCCAGCAGCTTGGGACAGCACGGGGAGCTGTTTTTT. Protein sequence: CASSLGQHGELFF.

This chain uses TRBV4-3 with TRBJ1-2; D is unclear. CDR3 size: 15 residues. Germline V gene data show CDR1 as LGHNA and CDR2 as YSLEER. Deletions cut 0 bases from V and 8 bases from J, with 16 bases between. The CDR3 is CASSQDPGTPWGYTF. For the CDR3, the DNA is TGCGCCAGCAGCCAAGATCCAGGTACACCATGGGGCTACACCTTC.

The V call is TRBV29-1, the J call TRBJ1-1; D ambiguous. The CDR3 sequence is 12 residues long. Between the trimmed V and J ends, which lost 7 bases and 1 base, there was a span of 10 bases. Germline lookup yields CDR1 SQVTM and CDR2 ANQGSEA. CDR3 nucleotides: TGCAGCGGGTCAGGAACGAACACTGAAGCTTTCTTT. Protein: CSGSGTNTEAFF.

The chain carries TRBV5-1 and TRBJ1-1; no clear D gene. CDR3 length equals 14 residues. Looked up from germline, CDR1 is SGHRS and CDR2 is YFSETQ. V gave up 0 bases and J gave up 1 base, with 7 bases separating them. The CDR3: CASSLAPGNTEAFF. The CDR3 nucleotides read TGCGCCAGCAGCTTGGCCCCAGGGAACACTGAAGCTTTCTTT.

The chain links TRBV4-1 to TRBJ1-2, with D uncertain. The V end was cut by 2 bases, the J end by 0 bases, with 10 bases between. CDR3 length equals 15 residues. Germline CDR1 is MGHRA and CDR2 is YSYEKL. The CDR3 coding sequence is TGCGCCAGCAGCCAATACGAACAGCCTAACTATGGCTACACCTTC. Its protein is CASSQYEQPNYGYTF.

V usage is TRBV25-1 and J usage is TRBJ1-4, with 8 positions matching TRBD1. In germline, CDR1 is MGHDK, CDR2 SYGVNS. V shed 3 bases, J shed 6 bases, and the junction held 6 bases outside the gene matches. The CDR3 covers 15 residues. CDR3 bases: TGTGCCAGCAGTGAGCCAGGGGGCTGGGATGAAAAACTGTTTTTT. Amino acid sequence: CASSEPGGWDEKLFF.

The chain couples TRBV5-6 to TRBJ2-5, with 7 positions matching TRBD2. CDR3 length equals 14 residues. The V segment lost 0 bases and the J segment 5 bases; nucleotides outside the gene matches: 4. The V gene's germline CDR1 is SGHDT and CDR2 YYEEEE. The CDR3 nucleotides are TGTGCCAGCAGCTTGGGCTGGGGAGGGGAGACCCAGTACTTC. Protein product: CASSLGWGGETQYF. Full variable domain (missing parts from reference TRBV5-6 and TRBJ2-5): DAGVTQSPTHLIKTRGQQVTLRCSPKSGHDTVSWYQQALGQGPQFIFQYYEEEERQRGNFPDRFSGHQFPNYSSELNVNALLLGDSALYLCASSLGWGGETQYFGPGTRLLVL.

The chain couples TRBV6-4 to TRBJ1-1, with D hard to call. This CDR3 has 13 amino acids. Trimming removed 3 bases from V and 1 base from J, with 6 bases in between. Germline V gene data show CDR1 as MRHNA and CDR2 as SNTAGT. This CDR3 reads CASSDLPNTEAFF. In nucleotides, the CDR3 is TGTGCCAGCAGTGATTTGCCGAACACTGAAGCTTTCTTT.

The chain combines TRBV15 with TRBJ2-3; D might be TRBD2 (6 bases). The CDR3 sequence is 15 residues long. V was cut by 0 bases and J by 3 bases, with 10 bases left in between. Per germline, CDR1 LNHNV and CDR2 YYDKDF (reference sequence). As DNA, the CDR3 is TGTGCCACCAGCAGAGAGGCGCTAGCGACAGATACGCAGTATTTT. This codes for CATSREALATDTQYF.

The genes are TRBV30 and TRBJ2-1; D remains ambiguous. CDR3 length equals 12 residues. Trimming pared 8 bases from V and 8 bases from J, leaving 16 bases between. Germline assignment: CDR1 GTSNPN and CDR2 SVGIG (reference sequence). The CDR3 region is CARVRSVYEQFF. As DNA, the CDR3 is TGTGCCCGGGTTAGGAGTGTCTATGAGCAGTTCTTC.